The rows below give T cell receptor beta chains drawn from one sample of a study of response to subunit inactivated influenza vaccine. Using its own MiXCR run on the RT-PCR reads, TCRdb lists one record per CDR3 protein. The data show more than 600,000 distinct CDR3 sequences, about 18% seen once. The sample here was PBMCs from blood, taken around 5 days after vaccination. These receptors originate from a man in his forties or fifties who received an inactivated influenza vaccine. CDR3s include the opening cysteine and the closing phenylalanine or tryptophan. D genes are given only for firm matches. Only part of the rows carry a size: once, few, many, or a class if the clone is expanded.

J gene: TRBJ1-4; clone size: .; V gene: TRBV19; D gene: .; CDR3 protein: CATSLGRGRSNEKLFF; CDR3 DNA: TGTGCCACCAGCTTGGGGCGCGGAAGGTCTAATGAAAAACTGTTTTTT
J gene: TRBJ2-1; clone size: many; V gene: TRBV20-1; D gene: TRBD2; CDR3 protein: CSAHSLAEPEQFF; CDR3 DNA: TGCAGTGCGCATTCTCTAGCGGAGCCTGAGCAGTTCTTC
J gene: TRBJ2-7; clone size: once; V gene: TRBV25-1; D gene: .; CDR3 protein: CASSGMSGDHEQYF; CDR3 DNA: TGTGCCAGCAGTGGAATGTCCGGGGACCACGAGCAGTACTTC
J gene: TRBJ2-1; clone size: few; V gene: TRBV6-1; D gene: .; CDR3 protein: CASSRTVELHNEQFF; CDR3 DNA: TGTGCCAGCAGTAGGACAGTAGAACTCCACAATGAGCAGTTCTTC
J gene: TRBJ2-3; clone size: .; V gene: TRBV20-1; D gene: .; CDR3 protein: CSARDRLAPYF; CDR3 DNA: TGCAGTGCTAGAGATCGGCTAGCCCCGTATTTT
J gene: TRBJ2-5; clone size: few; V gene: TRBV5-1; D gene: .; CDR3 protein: CASSLTGLMETQYF; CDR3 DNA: TGCGCCAGCAGCTTGACGGGGCTCATGGAGACCCAGTACTTC
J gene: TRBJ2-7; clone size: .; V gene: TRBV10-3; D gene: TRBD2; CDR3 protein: CAISGTSGTPYEQYF; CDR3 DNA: TGTGCCATCAGTGGGACTAGCGGGACCCCCTACGAGCAGTACTTC
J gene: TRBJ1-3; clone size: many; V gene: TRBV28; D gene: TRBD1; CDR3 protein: CASSGGQGDPLGNTIYF; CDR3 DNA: TGTGCCAGCAGCGGGGGGCAGGGGGACCCTCTTGGAAACACCATATATTTT
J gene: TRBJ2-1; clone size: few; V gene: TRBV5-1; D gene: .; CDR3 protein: CASSEDLDNEQFF; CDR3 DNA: TGCGCCAGCAGCGAAGACTTGGACAATGAGCAGTTCTTC
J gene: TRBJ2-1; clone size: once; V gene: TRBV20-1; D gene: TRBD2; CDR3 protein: CSASLLAGGANEQFF; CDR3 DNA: TGCAGTGCTAGTCTCCTAGCGGGGGGGGCCAATGAGCAGTTCTTC
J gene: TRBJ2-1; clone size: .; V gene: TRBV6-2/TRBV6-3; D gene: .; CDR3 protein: CASSYSLTGDLDNEQFF; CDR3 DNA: TGTGCCAGCAGTTACTCGCTGACGGGAGATCTGGACAATGAGCAGTTCTTC
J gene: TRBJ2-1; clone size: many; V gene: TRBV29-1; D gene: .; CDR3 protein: CSVAEEPRDNEQFF; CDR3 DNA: TGCAGCGTTGCCGAGGAGCCCCGCGACAATGAGCAGTTCTTC
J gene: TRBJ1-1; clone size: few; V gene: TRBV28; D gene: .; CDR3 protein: CASGPGGGGTEAFF; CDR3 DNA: TGTGCCAGCGGGCCCGGGGGAGGGGGCACTGAAGCTTTCTTT
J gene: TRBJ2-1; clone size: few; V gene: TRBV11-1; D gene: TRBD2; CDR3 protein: CASSFRWVDTRLAGVYNEQFF; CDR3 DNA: TGTGCCAGCAGCTTTCGTTGGGTGGACACTAGACTAGCGGGAGTGTACAATGAGCAGTTCTTC
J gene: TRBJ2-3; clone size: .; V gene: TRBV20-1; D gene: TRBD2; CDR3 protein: CSASPLAGGTDTQYF; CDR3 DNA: TGCAGTGCTAGTCCCCTAGCGGGGGGCACAGATACGCAGTATTTT
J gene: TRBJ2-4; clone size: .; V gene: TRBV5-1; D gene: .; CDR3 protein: CASSLVGVLAKNIQYF; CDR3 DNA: TGCGCCAGCAGCTTGGTTGGAGTACTAGCCAAAAACATTCAGTACTTC
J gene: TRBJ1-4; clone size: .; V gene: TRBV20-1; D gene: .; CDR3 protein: CSAKFGTRNEKLFF; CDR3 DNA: TGCAGTGCTAAGTTCGGGACACGGAATGAAAAACTGTTTTTT
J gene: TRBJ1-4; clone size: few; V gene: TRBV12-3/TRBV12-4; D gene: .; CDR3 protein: CASRLGQPNEKLFF; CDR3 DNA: TGTGCCAGCAGGTTAGGACAGCCGAATGAAAAACTGTTTTTT
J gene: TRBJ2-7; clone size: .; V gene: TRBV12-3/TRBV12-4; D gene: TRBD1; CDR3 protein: CASSLRDRGAHEQYF; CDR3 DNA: TGTGCCAGCAGTTTAAGGGACAGGGGCGCCCACGAGCAGTACTTC
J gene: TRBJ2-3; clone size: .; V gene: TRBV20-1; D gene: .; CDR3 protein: CSAGVGLGLSTDTQYF; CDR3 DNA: TGCAGTGCTGGGGTGGGACTCGGATTGAGCACAGATACGCAGTATTTT
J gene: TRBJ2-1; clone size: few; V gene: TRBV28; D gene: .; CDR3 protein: CASSLFLGSEQFF; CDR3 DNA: TGTGCCAGCAGTTTATTCCTGGGGTCTGAGCAGTTCTTC
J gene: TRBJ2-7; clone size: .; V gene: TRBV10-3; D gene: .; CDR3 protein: CATYNQRSYEQYF; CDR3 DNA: TGTGCCACCTATAACCAAAGGAGCTACGAGCAGTACTTC
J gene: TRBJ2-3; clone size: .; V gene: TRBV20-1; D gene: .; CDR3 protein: CSAAGSPTTDTQYF; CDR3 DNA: TGCAGTGCGGCCGGGAGTCCGACAACAGATACGCAGTATTTT
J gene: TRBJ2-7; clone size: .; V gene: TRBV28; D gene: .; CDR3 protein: CASSFDNRFNEQYF; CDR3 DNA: TGTGCCAGCAGTTTCGACAACCGCTTCAACGAGCAGTACTTC
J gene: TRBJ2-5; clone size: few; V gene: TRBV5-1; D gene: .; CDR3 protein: CASSFLREETQYF; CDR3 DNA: TGCGCCAGCAGCTTTCTCAGGGAAGAGACCCAGTACTTC
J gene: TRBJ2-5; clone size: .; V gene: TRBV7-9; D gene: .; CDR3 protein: CASSPWRGQENQYF; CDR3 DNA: TGTGCCAGCAGCCCCTGGAGGGGCCAAGAGAACCAGTACTTC
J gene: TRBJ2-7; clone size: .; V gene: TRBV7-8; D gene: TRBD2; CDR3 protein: CASSWFSGEISYEQYF; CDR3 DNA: TGTGCCAGCAGCTGGTTCAGCGGGGAAATCTCCTACGAGCAGTACTTC
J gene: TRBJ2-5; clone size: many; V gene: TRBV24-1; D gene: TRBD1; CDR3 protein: CATSETTGAGQETQYF; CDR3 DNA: TGTGCCACCAGTGAGACCACAGGGGCCGGGCAAGAGACCCAGTACTTC
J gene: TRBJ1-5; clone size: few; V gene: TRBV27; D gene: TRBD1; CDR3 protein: CASSLGRGPLQPQHF; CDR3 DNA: TGTGCCAGCAGTTTAGGCAGGGGGCCTCTTCAGCCCCAGCATTTT
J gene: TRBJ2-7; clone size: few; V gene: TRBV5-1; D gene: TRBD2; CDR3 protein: CASSSRTSEGYEQYF; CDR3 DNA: TGCGCCAGCAGCTCGCGTACTAGCGAGGGCTACGAGCAGTACTTC
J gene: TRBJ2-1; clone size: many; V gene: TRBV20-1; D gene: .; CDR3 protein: CSARVQGPRNEQFF; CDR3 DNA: TGCAGTGCTAGAGTACAGGGCCCCCGCAATGAGCAGTTCTTC
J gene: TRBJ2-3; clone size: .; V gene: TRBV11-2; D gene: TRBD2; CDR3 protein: CASSDGLAGVTRPSTDTQYF; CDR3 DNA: TGTGCCAGCAGCGACGGACTAGCGGGGGTGACCCGCCCTAGCACAGATACGCAGTATTTT
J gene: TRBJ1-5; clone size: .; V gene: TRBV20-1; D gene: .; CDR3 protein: CSARATENQPQHF; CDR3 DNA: TGCAGTGCTAGAGCTACAGAAAATCAGCCCCAGCATTTT
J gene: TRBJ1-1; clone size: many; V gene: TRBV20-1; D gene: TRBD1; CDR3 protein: CSAFLWGQANTEAFF; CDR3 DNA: TGCAGTGCTTTCTTATGGGGACAGGCGAACACTGAAGCTTTCTTT
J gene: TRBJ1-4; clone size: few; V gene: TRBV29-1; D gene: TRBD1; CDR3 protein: CSAQGARREKLFF; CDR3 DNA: TGCAGCGCCCAGGGGGCGCGTCGGGAAAAACTGTTTTTT
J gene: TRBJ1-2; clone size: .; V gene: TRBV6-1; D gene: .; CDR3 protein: CASSPTETYGYTF; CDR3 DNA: TGTGCCAGCAGTCCGACAGAGACCTATGGCTACACCTTC
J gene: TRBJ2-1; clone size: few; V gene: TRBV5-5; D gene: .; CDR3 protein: CASSRRLVGYNEQFF; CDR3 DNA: TGTGCCAGCAGCCGAAGACTAGTTGGCTACAATGAGCAGTTCTTC
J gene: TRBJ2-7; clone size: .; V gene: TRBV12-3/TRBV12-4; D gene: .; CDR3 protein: CASSLAVRSSYEQYF; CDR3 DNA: TGTGCCAGCAGTTTGGCAGTGCGAAGCTCCTACGAGCAGTACTTC
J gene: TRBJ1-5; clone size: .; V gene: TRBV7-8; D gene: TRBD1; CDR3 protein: CASSFGGVGTGNQPQHF; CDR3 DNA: TGTGCCAGCAGCTTTGGTGGAGTGGGGACAGGGAATCAGCCCCAGCATTTT
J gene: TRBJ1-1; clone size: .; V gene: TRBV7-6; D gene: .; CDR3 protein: CASSSFRGGMNTEAFF; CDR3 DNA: TGTGCCAGCAGCTCGTTTAGAGGGGGGATGAACACTGAAGCTTTCTTT
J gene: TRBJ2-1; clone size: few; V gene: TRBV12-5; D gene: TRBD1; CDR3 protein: CASTGQGRGEQFF; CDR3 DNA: TGTGCTAGCACCGGACAGGGGAGGGGTGAGCAGTTCTTC
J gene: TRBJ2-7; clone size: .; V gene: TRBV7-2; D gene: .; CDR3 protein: CASSLASYSAEQYF; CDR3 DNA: TGTGCCAGCAGCTTAGCGTCGTACTCAGCCGAGCAGTACTTC
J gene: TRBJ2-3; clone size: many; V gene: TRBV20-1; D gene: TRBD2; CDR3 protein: CSASKRGRTDTQYF; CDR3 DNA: TGCAGTGCTTCCAAGCGGGGACGCACAGATACGCAGTATTTT
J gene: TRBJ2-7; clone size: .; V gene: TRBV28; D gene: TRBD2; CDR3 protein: CASSWREFYEQYF; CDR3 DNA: TGTGCCAGCAGCTGGCGGGAGTTCTACGAGCAGTACTTC